This T cell receptor beta chain appears in the sequencing data of a study of T cell changes during pregnancy in multiple sclerosis. The sample holds one count of this clone. This CDR3 spans 16 amino acids. The germline V gene has CDR1 SGHRS and CDR2 YFSETQ. V dropped 4 bases and J dropped 2; count of bases not matched to a gene: 6. Assay: immunoSEQ multiplex PCR; the TCRdb copy retains only in-frame clones and omits some. The table includes approximately 58,000 clones, about nine tenths detected once. The source is a female donor with multiple sclerosis, enrolled in a pregnancy study. The V call is TRBV5-1, the J call TRBJ2-7, with 13 bases lining up with TRBD2. This material consisted of peripheral blood, taken in the second trimester of pregnancy. The CDR3 sequence: CASSVTGTSGAYEQYF. The CDR3 bases are TGCGCCAGCAGCGTTACCGGGACTAGCGGGGCCTACGAGCAGTACTTC.